These 14 T cell receptor beta chains share one sample of origin, sequenced in a study of response to subunit inactivated influenza vaccine. TCRdb re-called the RT-PCR reads through MiXCR, storing one row per CDR3 protein. Of under 850,000 distinct CDR3 sequences detected, approximately 18% appear once; the ten largest clones hold around 9.9%. The source was PBMCs from blood, collected 5 days after vaccination. The receptor source for this set is a man in his fifties who received an inactivated influenza vaccine.

The chain joins TRBV25-1 to TRBJ2-7, with D perhaps TRBD1 (6 bases). Germline V gene lookup returns CDR1 MGHDK and CDR2 SYGVNS. V dropped 6 bases and J dropped 5 bases, with 14 bases sitting between them. This CDR3 contains 13 residues. The CDR3 sequence is CASSLIRGDEQYF. CDR3 DNA: TGTGCCAGCAGCTTAATCAGGGGAGACGAGCAGTACTTC.

V gene TRBV12-3 or TRBV12-4 combines with J gene TRBJ1-5, with 9 bases fitting TRBD1. The V and J ends lost 7 bases and 4 bases, in that order; junction bases with no gene match: 11. The CDR3 length is 16 residues. CDR3 sequence reads: CASTLGRTGVNQPQHF. CDR3 DNA sequence: TGTGCCAGCACCCTTGGGCGGACAGGGGTAAATCAGCCCCAGCATTTT.

This rearrangement joins TRBV4-2 to TRBJ2-7; D gene ambiguous. Trimming cost V 1 base and J 1 base, with 17 bases left between them. The CDR3 is 17 residues long. CDR1 and CDR2 (germline): LGHNA, YNFKEQ. CDR3 sequence: CASSQGFVDGTSYEQYF. CDR3 sequence (DNA): TGTGCCAGCAGCCAAGGGTTTGTAGACGGTACATCCTACGAGCAGTACTTC.

The V call is TRBV6-5, the J call TRBJ1-4; weak D call: TRBD1 (5 bases). CDR3 length: 15 residues. The germline V and J ends were trimmed by 4 bases and 3 bases, with 12 bases remaining between them. Germline V gene lookup returns CDR1 MNHEY and CDR2 SVGAGI. This CDR3 reads CASSFWEGPNEKLFF. The CDR3 bases are TGTGCCAGCAGTTTCTGGGAGGGACCTAATGAAAAACTGTTTTTT.

This clonotype was recorded once. The germline gene is not matched at one end of the junction; a read error may be the cause. The chain uses TRBV28 and TRBJ2-1; 8 bases are a match to TRBD2. Germline CDR1 reads MDHEN; CDR2 reads SYDVKM. The CDR3 runs 16 residues. CDR3: CASRPQTSAYDNEQFF. CDR3 coding DNA: TGTGCCAGCAGACCTCAGACTAGCGCGTATGACAATGAGCAGTTTTTC.

This clonotype was seen ten or more times. The chain combines TRBV29-1 with TRBJ2-3; TRBD2 might be the D (5 bases). The CDR3 sequence is 13 residues long. The V end was cut by 2 bases, the J end by 4 bases, with 10 bases between. The germline gives CDR1 SQVTM, CDR2 ANQGSEA. CDR3 amino acids: CSVERGYADTQYF. CDR3 bases: TGCAGCGTTGAACGGGGTTACGCAGATACGCAGTATTTT.

This clonotype was observed a few times. V and J are TRBV10-3 and TRBJ2-3; TRBD2 is a possible D gene (6 bases). The CDR3 runs 14 residues. With 6 bases removed from V and 0 bases from J, the gap between germline ends came to 10 bases. Germline V lookup: CDR1 ENHRY, CDR2 SYGVKD. CDR3 sequence (DNA): TGTGCCATCAGGGGACTCTCTAGCACAGATACGCAGTATTTT. This codes for CAIRGLSSTDTQYF.

A note on this clonotype: A read error may be the cause here, since a much bigger clone is one base away. The rearrangement links TRBV5-1 to TRBJ1-1, with 7 bases lining up with TRBD1. V lost 2 bases, J lost 1 base, and 5 bases stayed unmatched. The CDR3 is made up of 15 amino acids. Germline V lookup: CDR1 SGHRS, CDR2 YFSETQ. The CDR3 DNA reads as TGCGCCAGCAGCTTACAGGGGACTGGGAACACTGAAGCTTTCTTT. It encodes CASSLQGTGNTEAFF.

V gene TRBV6-6 combines with J gene TRBJ2-1; D perhaps matches TRBD2 (6 bases). Germline assignment: CDR1 MNHNY and CDR2 SVGAGI (reference sequence). The CDR3 sequence is 13 residues long. Trimming shortened V by 4 bases and J by 10 bases, and 14 bases separated the two germline ends. CDR3 bases: TGTGCCAGCAGTTCGGGAGCGGGCGTCGAGCAGTTCTTC. It is translated as CASSSGAGVEQFF.

The chain couples TRBV5-6 to TRBJ2-7; 10 bases fit TRBD2. This CDR3 region has 15 residues. CDR1 and CDR2 from the germline V gene are SGHDT and YYEEEE. V dropped 3 bases and J dropped 2; count of bases not matched to a gene: 5. The CDR3 region is CASSSSLAGAYEQYF. The CDR3 DNA reads TGTGCCAGCAGCTCTTCCCTAGCGGGAGCCTACGAGCAGTACTTC.

This clonotype was seen more than once but under ten times. The V and J genes are TRBV28 and TRBJ2-1, with 10 bases fitting TRBD1. The length of the CDR3 is 16 residues. V dropped 2 bases and J dropped 5; count of bases not matched to a gene: 6. Per the germline V gene, CDR1 is MDHEN and CDR2 is SYDVKM. In nucleotides, the CDR3 is TGTGCCAGCAGTTTAGGTTTAGGGACAGGGGACAATGAGCAGTTCTTC. This sequence encodes CASSLGLGTGDNEQFF.

The chain uses TRBV5-1 and TRBJ2-7; perhaps TRBD1 as D (6 bases). CDR3 size: 14 residues. The V end lost 0 bases, the J end lost 3 bases, and 10 bases lay between the germline ends. CDR1 is SGHRS, CDR2 YFSETQ, per germline. For the CDR3, the DNA is TGCGCCAGCAGCTTGGGACAGGTGTACTACGAGCAGTACTTC. Translating gives CASSLGQVYYEQYF.

The table lists this clonotype with a few counts. V is TRBV5-1 and J is TRBJ1-6; TRBD1 matches at 8 bases. J gave up 9 bases and V 0 bases, and 5 bases lay outside the gene matches. The CDR3 contains 15 residues. Germline V gene data show CDR1 as SGHRS and CDR2 as YFSETQ. The CDR3 here is CASSLAGGNRSPLHF. DNA of the CDR3: TGCGCCAGCAGCTTGGCAGGGGGCAACCGTTCACCCCTCCACTTT.

The chain combines TRBV11-2 with TRBJ2-2, with D possibly matching TRBD1 (5 bases). Germline values: CDR1 SGHAT, CDR2 FQNNGV. V lost 8 bases, J lost 1 base, and 14 bases lay in between. This CDR3 comprises 15 residues. The CDR3 spells CASYWGRENTGELFF. The CDR3 nucleotides are TGTGCCAGCTATTGGGGCAGGGAGAACACCGGGGAGCTGTTTTTT.